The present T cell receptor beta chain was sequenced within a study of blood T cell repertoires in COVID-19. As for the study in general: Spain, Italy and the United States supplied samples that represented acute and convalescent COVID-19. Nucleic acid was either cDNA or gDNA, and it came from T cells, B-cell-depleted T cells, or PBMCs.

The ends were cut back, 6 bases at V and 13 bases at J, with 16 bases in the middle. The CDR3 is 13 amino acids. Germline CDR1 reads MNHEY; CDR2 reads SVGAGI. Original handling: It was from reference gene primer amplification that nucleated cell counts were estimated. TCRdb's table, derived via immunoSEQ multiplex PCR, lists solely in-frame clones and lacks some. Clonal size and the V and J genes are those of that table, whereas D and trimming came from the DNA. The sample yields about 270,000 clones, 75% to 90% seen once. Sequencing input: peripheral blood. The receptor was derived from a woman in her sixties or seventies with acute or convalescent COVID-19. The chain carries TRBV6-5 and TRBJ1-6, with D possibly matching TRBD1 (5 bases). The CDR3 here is CASSLGGGAPLHF. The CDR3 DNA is TGTGCCAGCAGCTTGGGGGGGGGAGCTCCCCTCCACTTT.